Reported below is one TCR beta chain. The antigen is undetermined. Germline lookup yields CDR1 DFQATT and CDR2 SNEGSKA (reference sequence). CDR3 length: 15 amino acids. Trimming removed 6 bases from V and 2 bases from J; junction bases left unmatched: 5. This sample was taken from a study of response to subunit inactivated influenza vaccine. Broader study findings: After each seasonal influenza vaccination, few new T cells are recruited, the authors suggested.

From the RT-PCR reads, TCRdb called clonotypes with MiXCR, one entry per CDR3 protein. The data show about 830,000 distinct CDR3 sequences, with 15% to 20% seen just once and about a tenth held by the top ten. Sequences were derived from PBMCs from blood, sampled 5 days after vaccination. The rearrangement joins TRBV20-1 to TRBJ2-1, with TRBD2 identical over 12 bases. The TCR originated in a man between 45 and 60 years old who received an inactivated influenza vaccine. CDR3 nucleotide sequence: TGCAGTGCCCAACGGACTAGCGGGACCTACAATGAGCAGTTCTTC. This translates into CSAQRTSGTYNEQFF.